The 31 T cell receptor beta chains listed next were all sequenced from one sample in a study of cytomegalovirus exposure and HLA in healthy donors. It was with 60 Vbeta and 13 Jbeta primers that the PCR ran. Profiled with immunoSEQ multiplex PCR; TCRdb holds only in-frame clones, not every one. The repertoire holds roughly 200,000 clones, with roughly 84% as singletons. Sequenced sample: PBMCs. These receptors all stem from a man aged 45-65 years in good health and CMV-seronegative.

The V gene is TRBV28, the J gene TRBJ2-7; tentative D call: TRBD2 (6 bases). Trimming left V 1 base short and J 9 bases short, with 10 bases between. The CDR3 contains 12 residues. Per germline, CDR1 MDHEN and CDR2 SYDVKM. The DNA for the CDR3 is TGTGCCAGCAGTTTATTCCAGGGAGGGCAGTACTTC. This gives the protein CASSLFQGGQYF.

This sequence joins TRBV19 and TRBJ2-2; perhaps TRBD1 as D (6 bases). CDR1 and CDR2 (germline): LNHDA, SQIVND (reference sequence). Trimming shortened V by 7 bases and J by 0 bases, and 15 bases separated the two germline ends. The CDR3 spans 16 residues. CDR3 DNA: TGTGCCAGTAACGAACCCAGGGGATCGAACACCGGGGAGCTGTTTTTT. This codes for CASNEPRGSNTGELFF.

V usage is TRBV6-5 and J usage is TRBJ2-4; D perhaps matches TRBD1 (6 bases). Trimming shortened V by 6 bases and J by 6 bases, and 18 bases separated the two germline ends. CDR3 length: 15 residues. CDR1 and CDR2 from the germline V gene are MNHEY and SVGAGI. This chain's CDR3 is CASSQGQNIGNIQYF. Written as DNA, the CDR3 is TGTGCCAGCAGCCAAGGACAGAACATTGGAAACATTCAGTACTTC.

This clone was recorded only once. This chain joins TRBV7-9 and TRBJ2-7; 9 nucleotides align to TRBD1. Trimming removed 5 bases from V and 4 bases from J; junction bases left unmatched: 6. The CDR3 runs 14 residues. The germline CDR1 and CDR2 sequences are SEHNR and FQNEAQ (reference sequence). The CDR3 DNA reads TGTGCCAGCAGCGGTACAGGGGGCGGGTACGAGCAGTACTTC. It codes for CASSGTGGGYEQYF.

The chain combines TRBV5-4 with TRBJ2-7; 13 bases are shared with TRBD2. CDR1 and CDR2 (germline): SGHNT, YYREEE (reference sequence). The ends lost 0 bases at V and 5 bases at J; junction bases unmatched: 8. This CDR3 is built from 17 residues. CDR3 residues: CASSLGRTSGSPNEQYF. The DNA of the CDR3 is TGTGCCAGCAGCTTGGGCAGGACTAGCGGGAGCCCCAACGAGCAGTACTTC.

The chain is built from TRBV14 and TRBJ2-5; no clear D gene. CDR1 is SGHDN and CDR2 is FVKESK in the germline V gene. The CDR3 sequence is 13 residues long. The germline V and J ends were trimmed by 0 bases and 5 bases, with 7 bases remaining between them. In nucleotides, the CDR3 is TGTGCCAGCAGCCAAGAGAACGAGGAGACCCAGTACTTC. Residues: CASSQENEETQYF.

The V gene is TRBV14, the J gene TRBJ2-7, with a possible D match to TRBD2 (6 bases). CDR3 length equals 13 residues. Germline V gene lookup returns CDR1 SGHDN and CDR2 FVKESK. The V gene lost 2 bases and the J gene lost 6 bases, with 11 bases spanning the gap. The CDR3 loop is CASSQNMGGEQYF. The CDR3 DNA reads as TGTGCCAGCAGCCAAAATATGGGAGGCGAGCAGTACTTC. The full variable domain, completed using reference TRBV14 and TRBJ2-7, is EAGVTQFPSHSVIEKGQTVTLRCDPISGHDNLYWYRRVMGKEIKFLLHFVKESKQDESGMPNNRFLAERTGGTYSTLKVQPAELEDSGVYFCASSQNMGGEQYFGPGTRLTVT.

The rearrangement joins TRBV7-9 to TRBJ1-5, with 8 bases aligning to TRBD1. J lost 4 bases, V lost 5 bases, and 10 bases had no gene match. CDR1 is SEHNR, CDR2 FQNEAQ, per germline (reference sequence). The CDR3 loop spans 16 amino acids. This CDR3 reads CASSSQGARENQPQHF. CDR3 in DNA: TGTGCCAGCAGCAGTCAGGGGGCGCGGGAGAATCAGCCCCAGCATTTT.

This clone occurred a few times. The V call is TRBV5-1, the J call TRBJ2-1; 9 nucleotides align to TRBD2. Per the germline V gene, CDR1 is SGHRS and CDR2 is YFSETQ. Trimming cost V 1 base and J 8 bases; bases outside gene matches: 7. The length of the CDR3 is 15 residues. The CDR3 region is CASSLSSGRTDEQFF. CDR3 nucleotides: TGCGCCAGCAGCTTGTCCAGCGGGAGGACGGATGAGCAGTTCTTC.

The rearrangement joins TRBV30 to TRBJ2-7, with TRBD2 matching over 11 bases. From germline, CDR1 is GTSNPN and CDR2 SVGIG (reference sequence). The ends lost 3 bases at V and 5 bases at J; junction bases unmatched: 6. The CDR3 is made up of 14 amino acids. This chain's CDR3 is CAWRVAGGPDEQYF. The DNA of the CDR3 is TGTGCCTGGAGAGTAGCGGGAGGGCCGGACGAGCAGTACTTC.

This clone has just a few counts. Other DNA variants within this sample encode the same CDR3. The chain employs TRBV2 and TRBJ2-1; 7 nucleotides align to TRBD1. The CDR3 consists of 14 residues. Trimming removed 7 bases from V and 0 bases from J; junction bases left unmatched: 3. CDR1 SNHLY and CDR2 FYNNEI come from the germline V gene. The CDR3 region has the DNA TGTGCCAGCAACGCAGGGGGCTCCTACAATGAGCAGTTCTTC. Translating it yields CASNAGGSYNEQFF.

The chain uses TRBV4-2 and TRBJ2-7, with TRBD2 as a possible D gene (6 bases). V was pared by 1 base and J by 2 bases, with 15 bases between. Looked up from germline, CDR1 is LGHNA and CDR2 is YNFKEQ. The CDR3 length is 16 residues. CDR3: CASSQVQRARPYEQYF. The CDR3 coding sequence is TGTGCCAGCAGCCAAGTTCAGCGGGCCCGCCCCTACGAGCAGTACTTC.

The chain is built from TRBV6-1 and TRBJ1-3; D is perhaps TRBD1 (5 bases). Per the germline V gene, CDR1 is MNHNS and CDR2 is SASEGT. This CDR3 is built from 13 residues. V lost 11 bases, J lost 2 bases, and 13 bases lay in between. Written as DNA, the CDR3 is TGTGCCGGCCTAGGGGCAGCTGGAAACACCATATATTTT. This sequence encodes CAGLGAAGNTIYF.

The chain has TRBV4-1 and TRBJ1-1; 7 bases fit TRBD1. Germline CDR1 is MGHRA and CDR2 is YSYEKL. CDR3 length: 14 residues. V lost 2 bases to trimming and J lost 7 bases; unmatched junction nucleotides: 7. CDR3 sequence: CASSQPTGKGEAFF. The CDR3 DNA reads TGCGCCAGCAGCCAACCGACAGGGAAAGGTGAAGCTTTCTTT.

The CDR3 sequence is CAISDSGTGKPPLHF. CDR3 coding DNA: TGTGCCATCAGTGATTCCGGGACAGGGAAACCACCCCTCCACTTT. This rearrangement joins TRBV10-3 to TRBJ1-6; 9 bases are shared with TRBD1. V was clipped by 3 bases and J by 11 bases; unmatched bases: 8. This CDR3 is built from 15 residues. From germline, CDR1 is ENHRY and CDR2 SYGVKD.

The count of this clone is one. CDR3 sequence reads: CASRAGSGLSYNEQFF. CDR3 DNA sequence: TGTGCCAGCAGGGCAGGGTCGGGCCTCTCCTACAATGAGCAGTTCTTC. The V call is TRBV27, the J call TRBJ2-1, with a possible D match to TRBD1 (5 bases). CDR3 length: 16 amino acids. Trimming shortened V by 6 bases and J by 0 bases, and 15 bases separated the two germline ends. From germline, CDR1 is MNHEY and CDR2 SMNVEV (reference sequence).

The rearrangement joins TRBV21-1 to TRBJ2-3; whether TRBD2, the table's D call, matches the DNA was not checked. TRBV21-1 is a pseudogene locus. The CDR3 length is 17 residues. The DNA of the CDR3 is TGTGCCAGCAGCAAATTCGGGGCTAGCGGGAGGGCAGATACGCAGTATTTT. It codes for CASSKFGASGRADTQYF.

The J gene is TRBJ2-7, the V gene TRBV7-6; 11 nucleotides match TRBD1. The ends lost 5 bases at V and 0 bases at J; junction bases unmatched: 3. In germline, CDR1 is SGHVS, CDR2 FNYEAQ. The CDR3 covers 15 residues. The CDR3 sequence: CASSPGTGGSYEQYF. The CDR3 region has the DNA TGTGCCAGCAGCCCCGGGACAGGGGGCTCCTACGAGCAGTACTTC.

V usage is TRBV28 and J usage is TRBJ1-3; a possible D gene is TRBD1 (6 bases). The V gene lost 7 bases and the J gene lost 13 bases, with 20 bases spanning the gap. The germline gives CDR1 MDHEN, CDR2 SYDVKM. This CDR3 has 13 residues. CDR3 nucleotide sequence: TGTGCCAGCACCCCGGTTAGCGGGGGCCGGATATATTTT. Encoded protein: CASTPVSGGRIYF.

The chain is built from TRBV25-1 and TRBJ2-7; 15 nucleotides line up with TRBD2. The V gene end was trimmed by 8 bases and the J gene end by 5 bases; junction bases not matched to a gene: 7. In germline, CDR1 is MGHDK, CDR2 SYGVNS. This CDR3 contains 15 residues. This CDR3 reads CASGGLAGGGNEQYF. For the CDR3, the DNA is TGTGCCAGCGGGGGACTAGCGGGAGGTGGAAACGAGCAGTACTTC.

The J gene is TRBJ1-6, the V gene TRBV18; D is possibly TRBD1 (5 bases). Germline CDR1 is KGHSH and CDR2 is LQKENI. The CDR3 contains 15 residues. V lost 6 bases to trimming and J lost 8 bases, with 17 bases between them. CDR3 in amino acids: CASSLNQGSDSPLHF. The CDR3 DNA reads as TGTGCCAGCTCGCTGAACCAGGGATCTGATTCACCCCTCCACTTT.

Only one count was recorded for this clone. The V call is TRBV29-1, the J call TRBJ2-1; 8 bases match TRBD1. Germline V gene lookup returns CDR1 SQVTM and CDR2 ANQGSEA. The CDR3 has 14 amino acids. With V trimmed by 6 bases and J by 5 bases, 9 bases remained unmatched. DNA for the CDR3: TGCAGCGTACCGGGACAGGTAATGAACAATGAGCAGTTCTTC. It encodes CSVPGQVMNNEQFF.

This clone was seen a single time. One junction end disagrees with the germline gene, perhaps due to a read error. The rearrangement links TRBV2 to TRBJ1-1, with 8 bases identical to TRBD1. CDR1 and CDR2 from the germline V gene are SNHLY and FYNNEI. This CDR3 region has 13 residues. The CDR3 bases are TGTGCCAGCAGTCTGGGACAGGCCGGGCGGTTGGTCTTT. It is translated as CASSLGQAGRLVF.

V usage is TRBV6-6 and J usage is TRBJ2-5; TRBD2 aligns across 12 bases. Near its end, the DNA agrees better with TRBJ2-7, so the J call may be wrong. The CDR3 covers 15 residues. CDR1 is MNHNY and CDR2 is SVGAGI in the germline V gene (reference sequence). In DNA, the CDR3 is TGTGCCAGCAGCTATTCTAGCGGGAGGGCCTACGAGCAGTACTTC. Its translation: CASSYSSGRAYEQYF.

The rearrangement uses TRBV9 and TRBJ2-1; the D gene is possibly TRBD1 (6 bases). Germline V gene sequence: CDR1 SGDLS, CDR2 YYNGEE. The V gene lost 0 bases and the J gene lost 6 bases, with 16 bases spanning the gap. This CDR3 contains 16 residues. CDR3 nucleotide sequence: TGTGCCAGCAGCGTAGAACTCAGGGGCGTAGGCAATGAGCAGTTCTTC. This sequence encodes CASSVELRGVGNEQFF.

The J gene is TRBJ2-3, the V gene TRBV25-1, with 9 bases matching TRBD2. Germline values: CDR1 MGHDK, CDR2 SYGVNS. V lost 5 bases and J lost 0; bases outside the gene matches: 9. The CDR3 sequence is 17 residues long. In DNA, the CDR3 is TGTGCCAGCAGTAACCAGCGGGAGGATTATAGCACAGATACGCAGTATTTT. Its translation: CASSNQREDYSTDTQYF.

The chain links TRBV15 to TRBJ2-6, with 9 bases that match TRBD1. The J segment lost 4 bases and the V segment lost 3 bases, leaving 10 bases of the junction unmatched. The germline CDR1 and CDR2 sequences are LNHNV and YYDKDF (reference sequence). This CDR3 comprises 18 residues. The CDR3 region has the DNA TGTGCCACCAGCAGCGGACAGGGGCAACGGCGCGGGGCCAACGTCCTGACTTTC. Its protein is CATSSGQGQRRGANVLTF.

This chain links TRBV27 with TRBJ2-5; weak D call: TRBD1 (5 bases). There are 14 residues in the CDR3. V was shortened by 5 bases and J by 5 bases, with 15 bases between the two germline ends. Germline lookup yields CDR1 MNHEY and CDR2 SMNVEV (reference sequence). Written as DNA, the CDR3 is TGTGCCAGCAGTCCCGCTTCCAGGGTGGAGACCCAGTACTTC. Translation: CASSPASRVETQYF.

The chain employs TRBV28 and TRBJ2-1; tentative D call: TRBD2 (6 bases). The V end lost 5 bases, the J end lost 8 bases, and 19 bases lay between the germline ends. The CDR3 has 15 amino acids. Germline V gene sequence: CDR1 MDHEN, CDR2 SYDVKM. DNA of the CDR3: TGTGCCAGCAGTCGACCTAGCGAGAGAGCGGATGAGCAGTTCTTC. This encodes CASSRPSERADEQFF.

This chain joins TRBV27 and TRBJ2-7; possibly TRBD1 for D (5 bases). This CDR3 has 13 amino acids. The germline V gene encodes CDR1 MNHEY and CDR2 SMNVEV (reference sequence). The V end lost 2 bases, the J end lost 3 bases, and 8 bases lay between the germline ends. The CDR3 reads CASSLQGSYEQYF. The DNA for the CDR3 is TGTGCCAGCAGTTTACAGGGAAGCTACGAGCAGTACTTC.

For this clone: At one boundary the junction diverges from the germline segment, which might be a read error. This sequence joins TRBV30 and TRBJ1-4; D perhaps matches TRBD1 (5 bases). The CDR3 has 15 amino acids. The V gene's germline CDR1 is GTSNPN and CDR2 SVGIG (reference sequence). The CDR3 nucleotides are TGTGCCTGGTGCGGGACCCTCGCAACTAATGAAGAACTGTTTTTT. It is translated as CAWCGTLATNEELFF.